These 5 T cell receptor beta chains were sequenced from one sample in a study of blood T cell repertoires in COVID-19. The table came from immunoSEQ multiplex PCR; TCRdb's copy has only in-frame clones and leaves some out. Here the sample spans roughly 150,000 clones, approximately 91% being singletons. Sequencing was performed on peripheral blood. These receptors all stem from a man between 18 and 29 years old with COVID-19, enrolled during active disease.

The J gene is TRBJ2-2, the V gene TRBV30; a possible D gene is TRBD1 (5 bases). With 3 bases removed from V and 2 bases from J, the gap between germline ends came to 10 bases. Germline lookup yields CDR1 GTSNPN and CDR2 SVGIG (reference sequence). The CDR3 loop spans 14 amino acids. CDR3 residues: CAWRGQGNTGELFF. The CDR3 DNA reads TGTGCCTGGAGAGGTCAGGGAAACACCGGGGAGCTGTTTTTT.

The gene calls are TRBV19 and TRBJ1-4, with D possibly being TRBD1 (5 bases). V was trimmed by 4 bases and J by 5 bases, leaving 14 bases between them. The CDR3 has 15 residues. CDR1 is LNHDA and CDR2 is SQIVND in the germline V gene (reference sequence). CDR3: CASSNLGGRNEKLFF. As DNA, the CDR3 is TGTGCCAGTAGTAACCTCGGGGGTAGAAATGAAAAACTGTTTTTT.

This chain links TRBV9 with TRBJ2-5; D unresolved. CDR1 SGDLS and CDR2 YYNGEE come from the germline V gene. This CDR3 spans 14 amino acids. The V end was cut by 0 bases, the J end by 0 bases, with 6 bases between. CDR3 nucleotides: TGTGCCAGCAGCGTAGGGCCGTACCAAGAGACCCAGTACTTC. Translated: CASSVGPYQETQYF. Full variable domain (remainder filled in from reference TRBV9 and TRBJ2-5): DSGVTQTPKHLITATGQRVTLRCSPRSGDLSVYWYQQSLDQGLQFLIQYYNGEERAKGNILERFSAQQFPDLHSELNLSSLELGDSALYFCASSVGPYQETQYFGPGTRLLVL.

For this clone: Other DNA variants within this sample encode the same CDR3. This rearrangement joins TRBV6-5 to TRBJ1-5, with no clear D. V was clipped by 6 bases and J by 4 bases, with 10 bases between them. The germline CDR1 and CDR2 sequences are MNHEY and SVGAGI. The CDR3 extends over 13 amino acids. The CDR3 coding sequence is TGTGCCAGCAGCAGAGGGCCAAATCAGCCCCAGCATTTT. Protein: CASSRGPNQPQHF.

This chain uses TRBV4-1 with TRBJ2-7, with D possibly being TRBD2 (5 bases). Germline CDR1 is MGHRA and CDR2 is YSYEKL. V dropped 0 bases and J dropped 6 bases, with 15 bases sitting between them. There are 15 residues in the CDR3. CDR3 sequence (DNA): TGCGCCAGCAGCCAAGATCGGGCGGGCGCCTCCGAGCAGTACTTC. Its translation is CASSQDRAGASEQYF.